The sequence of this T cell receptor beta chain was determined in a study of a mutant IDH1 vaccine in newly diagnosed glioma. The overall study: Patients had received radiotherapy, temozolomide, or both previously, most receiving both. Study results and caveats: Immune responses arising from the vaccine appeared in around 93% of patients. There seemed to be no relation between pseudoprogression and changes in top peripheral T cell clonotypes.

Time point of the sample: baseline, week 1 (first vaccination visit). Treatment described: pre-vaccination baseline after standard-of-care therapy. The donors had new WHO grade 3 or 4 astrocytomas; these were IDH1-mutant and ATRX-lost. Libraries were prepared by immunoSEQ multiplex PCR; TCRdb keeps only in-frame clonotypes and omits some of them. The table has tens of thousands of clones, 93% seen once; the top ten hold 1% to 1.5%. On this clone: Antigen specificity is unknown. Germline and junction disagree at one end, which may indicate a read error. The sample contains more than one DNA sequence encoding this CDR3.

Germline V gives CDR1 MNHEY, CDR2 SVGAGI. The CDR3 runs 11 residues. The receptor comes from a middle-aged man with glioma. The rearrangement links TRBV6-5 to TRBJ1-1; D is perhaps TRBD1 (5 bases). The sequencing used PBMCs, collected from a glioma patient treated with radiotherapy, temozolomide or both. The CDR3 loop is CASSQGTEAFF. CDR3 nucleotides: TGTGCCAGCAGTCAGGGCACTGAAGCTTTTTTT.